The clone carrying this T cell receptor (beta chain) was counted a few times. This sample was included in a study of identical twins. TCRdb called the 5' RACE reads again in MiXCR, with one record for every CDR3 protein. The sample holds 550,000 to 700,000 distinct CDR3 sequences, 21% seen once. Trimming took 5 bases from V and 4 from J, leaving 16 bases between them. Germline V lookup: CDR1 SGHTA, CDR2 FQGTGA. CDR3 size: 15 residues. The same sample was also studied in work on T cells expressing NK-cell markers. As that report states: The HCMV specificity of the expanded NKG2C+ T cell clones stayed unresolved.

The sequence derives from a woman aged 18-29 years in good health. Sequencing input: PBMCs. The chain couples TRBV7-3 to TRBJ2-3; D remains ambiguous. The CDR3: CASSRFPNGADTQYF. The CDR3 DNA is TGTGCCAGCAGCCGTTTCCCAAACGGTGCAGATACGCAGTATTTT.